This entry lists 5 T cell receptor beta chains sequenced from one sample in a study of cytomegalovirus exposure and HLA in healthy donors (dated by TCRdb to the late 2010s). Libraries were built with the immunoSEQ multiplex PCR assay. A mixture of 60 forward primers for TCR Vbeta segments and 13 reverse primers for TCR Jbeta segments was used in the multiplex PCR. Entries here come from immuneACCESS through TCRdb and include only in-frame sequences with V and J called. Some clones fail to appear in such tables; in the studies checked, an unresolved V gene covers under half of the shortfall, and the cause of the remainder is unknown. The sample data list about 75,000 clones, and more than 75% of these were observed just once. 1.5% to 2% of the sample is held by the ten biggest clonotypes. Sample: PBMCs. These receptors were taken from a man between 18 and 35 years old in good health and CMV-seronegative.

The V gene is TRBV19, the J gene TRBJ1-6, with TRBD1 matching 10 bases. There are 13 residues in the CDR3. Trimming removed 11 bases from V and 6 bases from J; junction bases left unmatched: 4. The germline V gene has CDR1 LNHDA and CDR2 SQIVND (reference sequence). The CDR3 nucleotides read TGTGCCTGCGGGACAGGGGTTAATTCACCCCTCCACTTT. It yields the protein CACGTGVNSPLHF.

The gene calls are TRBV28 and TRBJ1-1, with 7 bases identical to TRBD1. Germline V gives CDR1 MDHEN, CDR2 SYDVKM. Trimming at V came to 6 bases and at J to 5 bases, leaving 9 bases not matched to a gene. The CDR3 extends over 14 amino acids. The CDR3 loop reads CASSPGGPSTEAFF. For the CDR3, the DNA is TGTGCCAGCAGCCCAGGGGGACCGAGTACTGAAGCTTTCTTT. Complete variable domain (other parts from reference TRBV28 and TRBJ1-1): DVKVTQSSRYLVKRTGEKVFLECVQDMDHENMFWYRQDPGLGLRLIYFSYDVKMKEKGDIPEGYSVSREKKERFSLILESASTNQTSMYLCASSPGGPSTEAFFGQGTRLTVV.

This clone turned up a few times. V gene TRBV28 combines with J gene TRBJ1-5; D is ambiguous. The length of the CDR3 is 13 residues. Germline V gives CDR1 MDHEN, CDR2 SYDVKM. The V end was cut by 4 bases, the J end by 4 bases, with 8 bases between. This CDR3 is CASSSSRNQPQHF. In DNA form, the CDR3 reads TGTGCCAGCAGTTCCTCTCGGAATCAGCCCCAGCATTTT.

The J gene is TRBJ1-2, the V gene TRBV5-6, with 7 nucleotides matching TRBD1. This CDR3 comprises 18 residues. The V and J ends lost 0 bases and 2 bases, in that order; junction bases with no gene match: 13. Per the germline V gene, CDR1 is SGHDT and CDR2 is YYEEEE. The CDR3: CASSLEGQATVQNYGYTF. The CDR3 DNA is TGTGCCAGCAGCTTGGAAGGACAGGCTACTGTACAAAACTATGGCTACACCTTC.

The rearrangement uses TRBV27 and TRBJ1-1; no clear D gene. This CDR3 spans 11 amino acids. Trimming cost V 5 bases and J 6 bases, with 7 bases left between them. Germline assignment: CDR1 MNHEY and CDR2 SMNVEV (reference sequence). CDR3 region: CASSRGSEAFF. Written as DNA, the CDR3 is TGTGCCAGCAGTCGGGGTTCTGAAGCTTTCTTT.